This TCR beta chain was identified in a study of human T cells and chemical hapten exposure. This clonotype was counted only a few times. Individual cDNA molecules received unique molecular identifiers in the library. MiXCR, run by TCRdb on the RACE reads, gives a single entry per CDR3 protein. This sample has around 330,000 distinct CDR3 sequences, with 5.5% found just once. Time point denoted: pre-sensitization, week 0. Noted treatment: therapeutic diphenylcyclopropenone sensitization with weekly scalp DPC. Every patch test was put on after a blood sample was taken. The CDR3 loop spans 11 amino acids. V gave up 3 bases and J gave up 8 bases, with 5 bases separating them. Germline CDR1 is MDHEN and CDR2 is SYDVKM.

The source was whole blood, collected in connection with sensitization to the hapten diphenylcyclopropenone (DPC). The chain uses TRBV28 and TRBJ2-1, with D hard to call. The sequence came from a woman aged 18-29 years with alopecia areata. Some clones in this sample may be carry-over from other donors' samples. The CDR3 DNA is TGTGCCAGCAGTTTTCCCGATGAGCAGTTCTTC. This gives the protein CASSFPDEQFF.